This entry lists 20 T cell receptor beta chains sequenced from one sample in a study of T cells in Graves' hyperthyroidism and ophthalmopathy. RNA transcripts served as the template for amplifying TCR beta CDR3 regions. Researchers ran a first-round RT-PCR on the TCR CDR3 using the HTBI primer set. In TCRdb, the multiplex PCR reads were re-called with MiXCR into one record per CDR3 protein. Of roughly 380,000 distinct CDR3 sequences in the sample, about 18% are singletons; the top ten hold approximately 4%. The sample consisted of blood. The receptors derive from a woman between 18 and 30 years old with Graves' hyperthyroidism.

This clonotype was counted at least ten times. This chain uses TRBV25-1 with TRBJ2-7; TRBD2 matches 8 bases. Germline V gene lookup returns CDR1 MGHDK and CDR2 SYGVNS. The V gene end was trimmed by 7 bases and the J gene end by 2 bases; junction bases not matched to a gene: 4. CDR3 length: 13 amino acids. CDR3 nucleotide sequence: TGTGCCAGCAAAGCGGGGGAAGCCTACGAGCAGTACTTC. Protein: CASKAGEAYEQYF.

The rearrangement joins TRBV27 to TRBJ2-2, with D maybe TRBD2 (5 bases). V lost 5 bases, J lost 3 bases, and 7 bases lay in between. The CDR3 is 13 residues long. Germline CDR1 is MNHEY and CDR2 is SMNVEV (reference sequence). The CDR3 spells CASSMEDTGELFF. The CDR3 region has the DNA TGTGCCAGCAGTATGGAGGACACCGGGGAGCTGTTTTTT.

This clonotype was found many times. This chain connects TRBV6-5 to TRBJ1-2, with 7 bases identical to TRBD1. There are 14 residues in the CDR3. Losses at the gene ends were 10 bases for V and 3 bases for J; bases not matched to a gene: 11. Per the germline V gene, CDR1 is MNHEY and CDR2 is SVGAGI. The CDR3 DNA sequence: TGTGCCACCCTGAGGGAAGGGGGCCACTATGGCTACACCTTC. It specifies CATLREGGHYGYTF.

At least ten counts were recorded for this clonotype. The chain combines TRBV6-5 with TRBJ2-4, with D possibly being TRBD1 or TRBD2 (6 bases each). The V end was cut by 2 bases, the J end by 15 bases, with 17 bases between. This CDR3 is built from 13 residues. The germline gives CDR1 MNHEY, CDR2 SVGAGI. The CDR3 region has the DNA TGTGCCAGCAGTTACAGGGGGGCAGGAATATCGTACTTC. Protein: CASSYRGAGISYF.

This clonotype was recorded at least ten times. The rearrangement joins TRBV5-1 to TRBJ2-7; D perhaps matches TRBD1 (6 bases). Germline loops: CDR1 SGHRS, CDR2 YFSETQ. V was cut by 7 bases and J by 2 bases, with 13 bases left in between. This CDR3 comprises 13 residues. CDR3 in DNA: TGCGCCAGCCAACTAGACAGGACCTACGAGCAGTACTTC. Translating it yields CASQLDRTYEQYF.

This clonotype was detected only a few times. This sequence joins TRBV19 and TRBJ1-2; possibly TRBD1 for D (6 bases). V dropped 6 bases and J dropped 8 bases, with 19 bases sitting between them. Per germline, CDR1 LNHDA and CDR2 SQIVND (reference sequence). This CDR3 region has 14 residues. The CDR3 reads CASRFSGARRGYTF. Here the CDR3 DNA reads TGTGCCAGTAGGTTCTCAGGGGCCCGACGGGGCTACACCTTC.

In this sample, this clonotype turned up a few times. Being one base from a much bigger clone, this may be a read error. This chain links TRBV6-1 with TRBJ1-5; D uncertain. Germline V gene sequence: CDR1 MNHNS, CDR2 SASEGT. The CDR3 length is 13 residues. In nucleotides, the CDR3 is TGTGCCAGCAGTGAAAGGAAGAATCAGCCCCGGCATTTT. Translated, it gives CASSERKNQPRHF.

This clonotype was recorded many times. The chain combines TRBV11-2 with TRBJ1-3; unclear D gene. CDR1 and CDR2 from the germline V gene are SGHAT and FQNNGV. The germline V and J ends were trimmed by 7 bases and 2 bases, with 21 bases remaining between them. CDR3 size: 17 residues. CDR3 protein: CASTPGPRKRPGNTIYF. CDR3 nucleotides: TGTGCCAGCACCCCGGGCCCCCGGAAGCGGCCTGGAAACACCATATATTTT. Using reference TRBV11-2 and TRBJ1-3 for the parts outside the CDR3, the full variable domain is EAGVAQSPRYKIIEKRQSVAFWCNPISGHATLYWYQQILGQGPKLLIQFQNNGVVDDSQLPKDRFSAERLKGVDSTLKIQPAKLEDSAVYLCASTPGPRKRPGNTIYFGEGSWLTVV.

This clonotype was seen many times. The V and J genes are TRBV15 and TRBJ1-5; weak D call: TRBD1 (5 bases). The germline V gene encodes CDR1 LNHNV and CDR2 YYDKDF (reference sequence). Trimming took off 6 bases at V and 3 bases at J, with 9 bases between the two ends. The CDR3 contains 13 residues. The CDR3 here is CATSRGTNQPQHF. The CDR3, as DNA: TGTGCCACCAGTCGCGGGACCAATCAGCCCCAGCATTTT.

The sample holds many counts of this clonotype. This chain joins TRBV12-3 or TRBV12-4 and TRBJ2-7; TRBD1 might be the D (5 bases). This CDR3 has 15 amino acids. V lost 1 base and J lost 5, with 15 bases in between. The CDR3 DNA reads TGTGCCAGCAGTTTAGAGGGCAGGGTATTGAACGAGCAGTACTTC. Amino acids: CASSLEGRVLNEQYF.

In regard to this clonotype: Just one base apart from a much larger clone, this may be a read error. V is TRBV5-1 and J is TRBJ2-7; 7 bases fit TRBD2. Gene TRBJ2-5 matches the end of the DNA better, so the J call may be wrong. Germline V gene data show CDR1 as SGHRS and CDR2 as YFSETQ. The length of the CDR3 is 14 residues. The CDR3 sequence is CASTSGGRKETQYF. The CDR3 DNA reads TGCGCCAGCACCTCCGGGGGGAGGAAGGAGACCCAGTACTTC.

On this clonotype: Mismatch with germline at one junction end may stem from a read error. V and J are TRBV10-3 and TRBJ2-2; TRBD1 matches at 8 bases. The germline V gene encodes CDR1 ENHRY and CDR2 SYGVKD. The CDR3 has 15 residues. The CDR3 here is CAINLGQANTGELLF. The CDR3 DNA follows: TGTGCCATCAACCTGGGACAGGCGAACACCGGGGAGCTGTTGTTT.

At least ten counts were recorded for this clonotype. The chain carries TRBV27 and TRBJ2-7; no firm D call. Germline CDR1 is MNHEY and CDR2 is SMNVEV (reference sequence). V was clipped by 9 bases and J by 0 bases, with 15 bases between them. This CDR3 is built from 14 residues. The CDR3 DNA follows: TGTGCCAGTCAATGGCGTCTGAGCTCCTACGAGCAGTACTTC. Encoded protein: CASQWRLSSYEQYF.

This clonotype was seen repeatedly, ten times or more. V and J are TRBV12-3 or TRBV12-4 and TRBJ1-1; perhaps TRBD1 as D (5 bases). Trimming pared 6 bases from V and 0 bases from J, leaving 11 bases between. This CDR3 has 14 amino acids. CDR3: CASSAGTLNTEAFF. In DNA, the CDR3 is TGTGCCAGCAGCGCCGGGACCCTGAACACTGAAGCTTTCTTT.

This clonotype has ten or more counts. The CDR3 DNA reads as TGCGCCAGCAGCTTGGCGGCATCTGGCATTCAGTACTTC. Its protein product is CASSLAASGIQYF. The chain couples TRBV5-1 to TRBJ2-4; D remains ambiguous. Trimming took 0 bases from V and 9 from J, leaving 10 bases between them. CDR1 and CDR2 (germline): SGHRS, YFSETQ. This CDR3 is built from 13 residues. Filled out from reference TRBV5-1 and TRBJ2-4, the complete variable domain reads KAGVTQTPRYLIKTRGQQVTLSCSPISGHRSVSWYQQTPGQGLQFLFEYFSETQRNKGNFPGRFSGRQFSNSRSEMNVSTLELGDSALYLCASSLAASGIQYFGAGTRLSVL.

This clonotype was observed many times. The chain links TRBV5-1 to TRBJ2-7; the D is unclear. The germline gives CDR1 SGHRS, CDR2 YFSETQ. This CDR3 contains 13 residues. The ends were cut back, 5 bases at V and 0 bases at J, with 9 bases in the middle. Here the CDR3 DNA reads TGCGCCAGCAGTTCGATAATCTCCTACGAGCAGTACTTC. This codes for CASSSIISYEQYF. Using reference TRBV5-1 and TRBJ2-7 for the parts outside the CDR3, the full variable domain is KAGVTQTPRYLIKTRGQQVTLSCSPISGHRSVSWYQQTPGQGLQFLFEYFSETQRNKGNFPGRFSGRQFSNSRSEMNVSTLELGDSALYLCASSSIISYEQYFGPGTRLTVT.

This clonotype showed up many times. V is TRBV5-6 and J is TRBJ2-5; possibly TRBD1 for D (6 bases). V lost 0 bases to trimming and J lost 4 bases, with 13 bases between them. The CDR3 has 15 residues. In germline, CDR1 is SGHDT, CDR2 YYEEEE. The CDR3 loop is CASSLEPSRGETQYF. CDR3 sequence (DNA): TGTGCCAGCAGCTTGGAGCCTAGCAGGGGAGAGACCCAGTACTTC.

This clonotype was counted a few times. The rearrangement links TRBV7-2 to TRBJ2-2; 15 bases line up with TRBD2. J lost 7 bases, V lost 2 bases, and 11 bases had no gene match. The germline V gene has CDR1 SGHTA and CDR2 FQGNSA. CDR3 length: 19 residues. The CDR3 reads CASSLSPGPGLAGGGELFF. In DNA, the CDR3 is TGTGCCAGCAGCTTATCGCCCGGTCCGGGACTAGCGGGGGGCGGGGAGCTGTTTTTT.

This clonotype was observed many times. The gene calls are TRBV12-3 or TRBV12-4 and TRBJ2-7; no definite D call. Trimming took off 3 bases at V and 6 bases at J, with 9 bases between the two ends. CDR3 size: 12 residues. The CDR3 protein is CASSFSWVEQYF. The CDR3 DNA follows: TGTGCCAGCAGTTTTTCATGGGTCGAGCAGTACTTC.

J is TRBJ2-3 and V is TRBV11-2; no reliable D call. Germline V CDR1 and CDR2: SGHAT, FQNNGV. This CDR3 spans 12 amino acids. The ends were cut back, 5 bases at V and 2 bases at J, with 5 bases in the middle. CDR3 in amino acids: CASSIYTDTQYF. As DNA, the CDR3 is TGTGCCAGCAGCATCTACACAGATACGCAGTATTTT.